These 32 T cell receptor beta chains came from one sample sequenced in a study of blood T cell repertoires in COVID-19. Here immunoSEQ multiplex PCR was the method, and the copy in TCRdb shows in-frame clones only, minus some. The sample contains some 500,000 clones, around 89% of which appear only once. The source material was PBMCs or T cells enriched from blood (not recorded which). Receptors originate from a woman in her 40s who had recovered from COVID-19.

The genes are TRBV5-1 and TRBJ2-1; D might be TRBD2 (5 bases). The CDR3 extends over 15 amino acids. V lost 0 bases and J 4 bases, leaving 11 bases between the germline ends. CDR1 SGHRS and CDR2 YFSETQ come from the germline V gene. The CDR3 nucleotides are TGCGCCAGCAGCTTGGACAGCGGACCATACAATGAGCAGTTCTTC. This gives the protein CASSLDSGPYNEQFF.

V and J are TRBV5-1 and TRBJ2-3; 7 bases align to TRBD1. Germline V gene data show CDR1 as SGHRS and CDR2 as YFSETQ. CDR3 size: 14 residues. V lost 2 bases to trimming and J lost 2 bases; unmatched junction nucleotides: 2. The CDR3 is CASSLQGNTDTQYF. DNA of the CDR3: TGCGCCAGCAGCTTACAGGGGAACACAGATACGCAGTATTTT.

The V and J genes are TRBV13 and TRBJ2-5; 9 positions agree with TRBD1. With V trimmed by 0 bases and J by 5 bases, 10 bases remained unmatched. CDR1 and CDR2 from the germline V gene are PRHDT and FYEKMQ (reference sequence). CDR3 size: 17 residues. In DNA, the CDR3 is TGTGCCAGCAGCTTAGGCGGTGGGACAGGGCGGTCGGAGACCCAGTACTTC. It codes for CASSLGGGTGRSETQYF. The full variable domain, with the rest looked up from reference TRBV13 and TRBJ2-5, is AAGVIQSPRHLIKEKRETATLKCYPIPRHDTVYWYQQGPGQDPQFLISFYEKMQSDKGSIPDRFSAQQFSDYHSELNMSSLELGDSALYFCASSLGGGTGRSETQYFGPGTRLLVL.

This chain joins TRBV10-3 and TRBJ1-4; tentative D call: TRBD1 (5 bases). The CDR3 has 17 residues. Germline CDR1 and CDR2: ENHRY and SYGVKD. Trimming removed 0 bases at V and 8 bases at J, with 19 bases between. CDR3 nucleotide sequence: TGTGCCATCAGTGAGTCTGGTGGACAATCAGGATGGGAAAAACTGTTTTTT. It specifies CAISESGGQSGWEKLFF.

This chain connects TRBV6-1 to TRBJ2-7; D may be TRBD2 (5 bases). V lost 2 bases, J lost 3 bases, and 17 bases lay in between. CDR3 length equals 16 residues. Germline CDR1 reads MNHNS; CDR2 reads SASEGT. The CDR3: CASSERSGVEGYEQYF. As DNA, the CDR3 is TGTGCCAGCAGTGAACGGAGCGGCGTTGAGGGCTACGAGCAGTACTTC.

The genes are TRBV5-1 and TRBJ1-1; TRBD1 is a possible D gene (5 bases). Trimming took off 0 bases at V and 8 bases at J, with 11 bases between the two ends. This CDR3 has 13 residues. CDR1 SGHRS and CDR2 YFSETQ come from the germline V gene. The CDR3: CASSLGRADEAFF. The CDR3 nucleotides are TGCGCCAGCAGCTTGGGCAGGGCCGACGAAGCTTTCTTT.

This sequence joins TRBV7-9 and TRBJ1-4; 9 nucleotides line up with TRBD1. CDR3 length: 15 amino acids. J was trimmed by 8 bases and V by 5 bases; bases with no gene match: 9. The germline CDR1 and CDR2 sequences are SEHNR and FQNEAQ (reference sequence). The CDR3: CASSPGDRAGEKLFF. CDR3 nucleotide sequence: TGTGCCAGCAGCCCTGGGGACAGGGCGGGCGAAAAACTGTTTTTT. Full variable domain (missing parts from reference TRBV7-9 and TRBJ1-4): DTGVSQNPRHKITKRGQNVTFRCDPISEHNRLYWYRQTLGQGPEFLTYFQNEAQLEKSRLLSDRFSAERPKGSFSTLEIQRTEQGDSAMYLCASSPGDRAGEKLFFGSGTQLSVL.

The chain combines TRBV19 with TRBJ1-1; 11 nucleotides line up with TRBD1. V gave up 8 bases and J gave up 0 bases; unmatched junction bases: 11. The CDR3 is made up of 17 amino acids. CDR1 is LNHDA, CDR2 SQIVND, per germline (reference sequence). This CDR3 is CASRPGTGGRMNTEAFF. The CDR3 DNA reads TGTGCCAGTCGACCCGGGACAGGGGGGAGGATGAACACTGAAGCTTTCTTT.

This sequence joins TRBV4-1 and TRBJ1-5, with no clear D. Trimming stripped 4 bases from V and 0 bases from J, with 13 bases between. Germline V CDR1 and CDR2: MGHRA, YSYEKL. CDR3 length equals 16 residues. CDR3 DNA: TGCGCCAGCAGCCCCTGGCTCCGGGTTAGCAATCAGCCCCAGCATTTT. Translated, it gives CASSPWLRVSNQPQHF.

The chain has TRBV11-2 and TRBJ2-1; the match to TRBD2 covers 7 bases. The V gene end was trimmed by 0 bases and the J gene end by 3 bases; junction bases not matched to a gene: 5. This CDR3 has 16 amino acids. The V gene's germline CDR1 is SGHAT and CDR2 FQNNGV. CDR3 bases: TGTGCCAGCAGCTTAGATGTCGGGACTATCTACAATGAGCAGTTCTTC. Residues: CASSLDVGTIYNEQFF.

V is TRBV10-2 and J is TRBJ2-7, with 9 nucleotides matching TRBD1. Trimming cost V 10 bases and J 2 bases; bases outside gene matches: 3. The CDR3 totals 12 residues. Per germline, CDR1 WSHSY and CDR2 SAAADI. The CDR3 reads CATGTGTYEQYF. CDR3 DNA sequence: TGCGCCACCGGGACAGGGACCTACGAGCAGTACTTC.

The CDR3 loop reads CASRQTTGGIAGYF. For the CDR3, the DNA is TGTGCCAGCAGACAGACAACCGGCGGGATAGCGGGGTATTTT. The V and J genes are TRBV28 and TRBJ2-3; 7 nucleotides match TRBD2. The CDR3 runs 14 residues. Losses at the gene ends were 6 bases for V and 14 bases for J; bases not matched to a gene: 17. Looked up from germline, CDR1 is MDHEN and CDR2 is SYDVKM. Drawing the rest from reference TRBV28 and TRBJ2-3, the complete variable domain is DVKVTQSSRYLVKRTGEKVFLECVQDMDHENMFWYRQDPGLGLRLIYFSYDVKMKEKGDIPEGYSVSREKKERFSLILESASTNQTSMYLCASRQTTGGIAGYFGPGTRLTVL.

J is TRBJ2-2 and V is TRBV4-3, with 7 bases that match TRBD2. Germline V gene lookup returns CDR1 LGHNA and CDR2 YSLEER. J was trimmed by 2 bases and V by 0 bases; bases with no gene match: 9. CDR3 length: 18 amino acids. The CDR3 region is CASSQEVAGQINTGELFF. The CDR3, as DNA: TGCGCCAGCAGCCAAGAGGTAGCGGGCCAGATAAACACCGGGGAGCTGTTTTTT.

Written as DNA, the CDR3 is TGCGCCAGCAGCTCCCTCCCCGGGGGAGCGGGATCCTACGAGCAGTACTTC. Its protein product is CASSSLPGGAGSYEQYF. The chain links TRBV5-1 to TRBJ2-7, with 7 bases aligning to TRBD2. CDR1 is SGHRS, CDR2 YFSETQ, per germline. The CDR3 runs 17 residues. Trimming removed 3 bases from V and 1 base from J; junction bases left unmatched: 13.

V is TRBV11-3 and J is TRBJ2-7, with D unresolved. The V gene's germline CDR1 is SGHNT and CDR2 YENEEA. The CDR3 contains 14 residues. V was shortened by 0 bases and J by 0 bases, with 6 bases between the two germline ends. DNA of the CDR3: TGTGCCAGCAGCTTAGAGCCGAGCTCCTACGAGCAGTACTTC. Encoded protein: CASSLEPSSYEQYF.

This chain connects TRBV7-2 to TRBJ2-7; 9 nucleotides line up with TRBD2. The CDR3 contains 15 residues. The V gene's germline CDR1 is SGHTA and CDR2 FQGNSA. Trimming cost V 2 bases and J 2 bases; bases outside gene matches: 4. CDR3 sequence reads: CASSLNLAGTYEQYF. The DNA of the CDR3 is TGTGCCAGCAGCTTAAACCTAGCGGGAACCTACGAGCAGTACTTC. The variable domain in full, completed from reference TRBV7-2 and TRBJ2-7, reads GAGVSQSPSNKVTEKGKDVELRCDPISGHTALYWYRQSLGQGLEFLIYFQGNSAPDKSGLPSDRFSAERTGGSVSTLTIQRTQQEDSAVYLCASSLNLAGTYEQYFGPGTRLTVT.

The rearrangement links TRBV3-1 (or the pseudogene TRBV3-2) to TRBJ2-7; D is perhaps TRBD2 (6 bases). Germline values: CDR1 LGHDT, CDR2 YNNKEL (reference sequence). V lost 0 bases, J lost 6 bases, and 9 bases lay in between. The CDR3 totals 13 residues. The CDR3 is CASSQEWGGEQYF. For the CDR3, the DNA is TGTGCCAGCAGCCAAGAGTGGGGAGGCGAGCAGTACTTC.

The chain uses TRBV29-1 and TRBJ1-1; no firm D call. Germline CDR1 SQVTM, CDR2 ANQGSEA. V was trimmed by 7 bases and J by 1 base, leaving 7 bases between them. The CDR3 length is 11 residues. The CDR3 nucleotides read TGCAGCGCGCACAAGAACACTGAAGCTTTCTTT. Translated, it gives CSAHKNTEAFF.

V and J are TRBV10-2 and TRBJ2-6, with D hard to call. Germline V gene sequence: CDR1 WSHSY, CDR2 SAAADI. CDR3 length: 13 residues. V was shortened by 6 bases and J by 3 bases, with 6 bases between the two germline ends. The CDR3 DNA sequence: TGCGCCAGCAGCACGGGTGGGGCCAACGTCCTGACTTTC. It codes for CASSTGGANVLTF.

This clone was seen a few times. The gene calls are TRBV18 and TRBJ1-5; a weak D match, TRBD1 (6 bases). Germline CDR1 KGHSH, CDR2 LQKENI. V was clipped by 5 bases and J by 6 bases, with 17 bases between them. CDR3 size: 15 residues. The DNA for the CDR3 is TGTGCCAGCTCATTGACAGGTGATAAGAGTCAGCCCCAGCATTTT. Protein product: CASSLTGDKSQPQHF.

This chain connects TRBV10-2 to TRBJ1-1; 9 bases line up with TRBD1. Germline V lookup: CDR1 WSHSY, CDR2 SAAADI. The trim removed 8 bases at V and 2 bases at J, leaving 12 bases unmatched. The CDR3 is 16 residues long. The CDR3 loop is CASAGTGRSLNTEAFF. CDR3 DNA sequence: TGCGCCAGCGCCGGGACAGGGAGGTCCCTTAACACTGAAGCTTTCTTT.

The chain is built from TRBV7-2 and TRBJ1-1; 7 nucleotides line up with TRBD1. After removal of 3 bases from V and 0 bases from J, the junction contained 13 bases not matched to a gene. Germline V gives CDR1 SGHTA, CDR2 FQGNSA. The CDR3 is 18 residues long. This CDR3 reads CASSFSGGRGTMNTEAFF. The CDR3 nucleotides read TGTGCCAGCAGCTTTTCTGGGGGCAGGGGGACCATGAACACTGAAGCTTTCTTT.

This chain connects TRBV18 to TRBJ2-2; 9 nucleotides match TRBD1. Germline values: CDR1 KGHSH, CDR2 LQKENI. V shed 3 bases and J 1 base; nucleotides not matched to a gene: 9. The CDR3 covers 18 residues. The CDR3 sequence is CASSPQAGTGRNTGELFF. The CDR3 nucleotides read TGTGCCAGCTCACCCCAAGCGGGGACAGGGAGGAACACCGGGGAGCTGTTTTTT. Combining the CDR3 with reference TRBV18 and TRBJ2-2 gives the whole variable domain NAGVMQNPRHLVRRRGQEARLRCSPMKGHSHVYWYRQLPEEGLKFMVYLQKENIIDESGMPKERFSAEFPKEGPSILRIQQVVRGDSAAYFCASSPQAGTGRNTGELFFGEGSRLTVL.

The rearrangement joins TRBV27 to TRBJ2-1; no definite D call. This CDR3 is 13 amino acids long. CDR1 is MNHEY and CDR2 is SMNVEV in the germline V gene (reference sequence). Deletions cut 5 bases from V and 7 bases from J, with 12 bases between. The CDR3 region is CASSLARFNEQFF. In nucleotides, the CDR3 is TGTGCCAGCAGTCTGGCGCGGTTTAATGAGCAGTTCTTC.

CDR3: CASSLRDRGRNEQFF. For the CDR3, the DNA is TGTGCCAGCAGCCTCCGGGACAGGGGAAGGAATGAGCAGTTCTTC. This chain uses TRBV11-2 with TRBJ2-1, with TRBD1 matching 10 bases. The length of the CDR3 is 15 residues. Looked up from germline, CDR1 is SGHAT and CDR2 is FQNNGV. The junction had 8 bases not matched to a gene; V was cut back by 5 bases and J by 7 bases.

This clone was recorded only once. The J gene is TRBJ2-1, the V gene TRBV5-1, with D maybe TRBD2 (6 bases). Germline values: CDR1 SGHRS, CDR2 YFSETQ. There are 16 residues in the CDR3. The ends were cut back, 1 base at V and 1 base at J, with 12 bases in the middle. CDR3 in amino acids: CASSLFTGVSYNEQFF. Here the CDR3 DNA reads TGCGCCAGCAGCTTGTTTACGGGAGTGTCCTACAATGAGCAGTTCTTC.

This chain uses TRBV4-3 with TRBJ2-1; D uncertain. Germline values: CDR1 LGHNA, CDR2 YSLEER. This CDR3 comprises 16 residues. V was cut by 4 bases and J by 3 bases, with 16 bases left in between. CDR3 sequence: CASSRTTLRFYNEQFF. The CDR3 coding sequence is TGCGCCAGCAGCCGCACCACTCTGCGTTTCTACAATGAGCAGTTCTTC.

V and J are TRBV2 and TRBJ2-1; TRBD2 matches at 7 bases. CDR1 and CDR2 (germline): SNHLY, FYNNEI. The CDR3 is 14 amino acids. J lost 6 bases, V lost 10 bases, and 12 bases had no gene match. The chain's CDR3 is CATISAGTINEQFF. The DNA of the CDR3 is TGTGCCACTATCTCCGCCGGGACTATCAATGAGCAGTTCTTC.

The J gene is TRBJ2-1, the V gene TRBV30, with D unclear. Between the trimmed V and J ends, which lost 3 bases and 5 bases, there was a span of 8 bases. Germline CDR1 and CDR2: GTSNPN and SVGIG (reference sequence). This CDR3 comprises 12 residues. The CDR3 sequence: CAWSRSNNEQFF. As DNA, the CDR3 is TGTGCCTGGAGCCGGTCAAACAATGAGCAGTTCTTC.

The chain has TRBV2 and TRBJ2-3; no definite D call. Trimming left V 0 bases short and J 10 bases short, with 5 bases between. CDR1 is SNHLY, CDR2 FYNNEI, per germline. The CDR3 has 11 residues. Written as DNA, the CDR3 is TGTGCCAGCAGTGAAGCCGAGGCGCAGTATTTT. It translates to CASSEAEAQYF.

This chain links TRBV27 with TRBJ2-5, with 14 bases lining up with TRBD2. Germline CDR1 is MNHEY and CDR2 is SMNVEV (reference sequence). Trimming cost V 5 bases and J 4 bases; bases outside gene matches: 3. CDR3 length equals 15 residues. CDR3 coding DNA: TGTGCCAGCAGTGCCGGGACTAGCGGGAGAGAGACCCAGTACTTC. Its translation is CASSAGTSGRETQYF.

The V and J genes are TRBV7-9 and TRBJ1-2, with D perhaps matching TRBD1 (5 bases). Germline assignment: CDR1 SEHNR and CDR2 FQNEAQ (reference sequence). The CDR3 totals 15 residues. Trimming took off 1 base at V and 4 bases at J, with 13 bases between the two ends. CDR3 DNA sequence: TGTGCCAGCAGCTTAGGACCCGGGGGGGGCTATGGCTACACCTTC. It translates to CASSLGPGGGYGYTF. Filled out from reference TRBV7-9 and TRBJ1-2, the complete variable domain reads DTGVSQNPRHKITKRGQNVTFRCDPISEHNRLYWYRQTLGQGPEFLTYFQNEAQLEKSRLLSDRFSAERPKGSFSTLEIQRTEQGDSAMYLCASSLGPGGGYGYTFGSGTRLTVV.